This T cell receptor beta chain was observed in a study of T cell responses to AZD1222 COVID-19 vaccine. Assay: immunoSEQ multiplex PCR; the TCRdb copy retains only in-frame clones and omits some. Among around 180,000 clones, roughly 90% were seen once, and the ten largest hold around 2.6%. Sequencing used peripheral blood, obtained on day 0 of AZD1222 vaccination. The clonotype was recovered from an adult in good health.

The CDR3 region has the DNA TGTGCCAGTAGGGCAGGGGGCAGTGGCTACACCTTC. The encoded protein is CASRAGGSGYTF. The V gene is TRBV19, the J gene TRBJ1-2, with 8 bases fitting TRBD1. The CDR3 consists of 12 residues. CDR1 and CDR2 from the germline V gene are LNHDA and SQIVND (reference sequence). V was pared by 6 bases and J by 7 bases, with 4 bases of the junction left unmatched.